The following is a TCR beta chain sequence with its context. The germline CDR1 and CDR2 sequences are SGHRS and YFSETQ. The CDR3 runs 15 residues. V lost 0 bases and J 1 base, leaving 8 bases between the germline ends. The data derive from a study of blood T cell repertoires in COVID-19. Study-wide context: Donors in the United States, Italy and Spain gave samples during acute or convalescent COVID-19. PBMCs, B-cell-depleted T cells, or T cells provided the cDNA or gDNA that made up the material.

Methods used by the authors: Quantification of nucleated cells was approximated via reference gene primer amplification. The method was immunoSEQ multiplex PCR; TCRdb's version includes in-frame clones alone and lacks a portion of them. Clone size and the V and J calls come from that table; the DNA yielded D and trimming. Of about 160,000 clones listed, roughly 84% are singletons. This receptor was taken from a woman older than 75 with active or convalescent COVID-19. The sequenced material came from peripheral blood. The V and J genes are TRBV5-1 and TRBJ2-1; D might be TRBD1 (6 bases). The DNA of the CDR3 is TGCGCCAGCAGCTTGGGGACAGAATCCTACAATGAGCAGTTCTTC. Translation gives CASSLGTESYNEQFF.